Listed below are T cell receptor beta chains from one sample, sequenced in a study of blood T cell repertoires in COVID-19. Data came from immunoSEQ multiplex PCR; TCRdb stores just in-frame clones and leaves some out. The sample holds around 200,000 clones, more than 75% seen once. Sequencing input: PBMCs or T cells enriched from blood (not recorded which). The source of these receptors is a man between 40 and 49 years old with acute COVID-19. Each CDR3 is given with its conserved first and last residue. A D gene is named only where the DNA matches it firmly. The size of a clone is reported for some rows only, either as once, few or many, or as a class for expanded clones.

D gene	V gene	clone size	J gene	CDR3 length	CDR3 DNA	CDR3 protein
TRBD1	TRBV6-5	NA	TRBJ1-6	16	TGTGCCAGCAGTTACGCCGTGGACAGGGCGGCCTCACCCCTCCACTTT	CASSYAVDRAASPLHF
TRBD1	TRBV4-1	NA	TRBJ1-3	17	TGCGCCAGCAGCCCGACCCGGACAGGCATCTCTGGAAACACCATATATTTT	CASSPTRTGISGNTIYF
NA	TRBV19	NA	TRBJ2-5	15	TGTGCCAGTAGTATAAAAACTCCCCGGGGGGAGACCCAGTACTTC	CASSIKTPRGETQYF
NA	TRBV19	NA	TRBJ1-3	16	TGTGCCAGTAGTATAGGGCAGCGGAGCTCTGGAAACACCATATATTTT	CASSIGQRSSGNTIYF
NA	TRBV5-1	NA	TRBJ1-1	15	TGCGCCAGCACCATGGGGGGGAACGCGAACACTGAAGCTTTCTTT	CASTMGGNANTEAFF
NA	TRBV7-9	NA	TRBJ1-2	15	TGTGCCAGCAGCTTAGATCGGGGAGGGAACTATGGCTACACCTTC	CASSLDRGGNYGYTF
NA	TRBV28	NA	TRBJ2-7	15	TGTGCCAGCACCTTAACAGGGATAGGGGAGGGCGAGCAGTACTTC	CASTLTGIGEGEQYF
NA	TRBV5-4	NA	TRBJ2-5	15	TGTGCCAGCAGCACCGGACAGACGTACCAAGAGACCCAGTACTTC	CASSTGQTYQETQYF
NA	TRBV5-8	NA	TRBJ2-4	16	TGTGCCAGCAGCTTTGATACACGCTTAGCCAAAAACATTCAGTACTTC	CASSFDTRLAKNIQYF
NA	TRBV13	NA	TRBJ1-1	13	TGTGCCAGCAGCTTTACAGGGACCGCTGAAGCTTTCTTT	CASSFTGTAEAFF
TRBD1	TRBV6-5	NA	TRBJ1-4	15	TGTGCCAGCAGTTACCTGGGACAGATTAATGAAAAACTGTTTTTT	CASSYLGQINEKLFF
NA	TRBV7-3	NA	TRBJ1-6	13	TGTGCCAGCAGCTTGGGCGCCTCTGGACCCCTCCACTTT	CASSLGASGPLHF
TRBD2	TRBV4-1	few	TRBJ2-7	15	TGCGCCAGCAGCCAACGGACTAGCGGGAGCTACGAGCAGTACTTC	CASSQRTSGSYEQYF
TRBD1	TRBV2	NA	TRBJ1-1	16	TGTGCCAGCAGTGAAGCCCAGGACAGGGAGTGGACTGAAGCTTTCTTT	CASSEAQDREWTEAFF
TRBD1	TRBV11-2	NA	TRBJ2-7	13	TGTGCCAGCAGCTTTACCGGGACAGATAAACTGTACTTC	CASSFTGTDKLYF
NA	TRBV28	NA	TRBJ2-3	15	TGTGCCAGCAGTGTTCGGAGGTCGAGCACAGATACGCAGTATTTT	CASSVRRSSTDTQYF
NA	TRBV18	NA	TRBJ2-1	15	TGTGCCAGCTCCGTCCGTTCAGGGGAGTACAATGAGCAGTTCTTC	CASSVRSGEYNEQFF
NA	TRBV11-2	NA	TRBJ1-3	11	TGTGCCAGCAGCTTTAGCTACACCATATATTTT	CASSFSYTIYF
NA	TRBV29-1	NA	TRBJ1-6	13	TGCAGCGTTCAGGACAGCCTCAATTCACCCCTCCACTTT	CSVQDSLNSPLHF
TRBD1	TRBV24-1	NA	TRBJ2-7	13	TGTGCCACCAGTCAGGGGGTGGGTTACGAGCAGTACTTC	CATSQGVGYEQYF
TRBD2	TRBV4-1	NA	TRBJ2-1	16	TGCGCCAGCAGCTTACCGACTAGCGGGGCCTACAATGAGCAGTTCTTC	CASSLPTSGAYNEQFF
NA	TRBV11-1	NA	TRBJ2-3	12	TGTGCCAGCAGTGTCGGGACAGATACGCAGTATTTT	CASSVGTDTQYF
NA	TRBV6-1	few	TRBJ1-3	16	TGTGCCAGCAGTGGGAATTTAAGGGGCTCTGGAAACACCATATATTTT	CASSGNLRGSGNTIYF
TRBD2	TRBV10-3	NA	TRBJ2-1	15	TGTGCCATCACCGCTAGCGGGGGCTCCTACAATGAGCAGTTCTTC	CAITASGGSYNEQFF
NA	TRBV5-1	NA	TRBJ1-5	14	TGCGCCAGCAGCCCGGACAGCCCCAATCAGCCCCAGCATTTT	CASSPDSPNQPQHF
TRBD1	TRBV19	NA	TRBJ2-1	18	TGTGCCAGTAATACCATTGGGCCCCTGGGACAGGGAAGAAATGAGCAGTTCTTC	CASNTIGPLGQGRNEQFF
TRBD2	TRBV27	NA	TRBJ2-7	15	TGTGCCAGCAGTTTGGGGACTAGCGGGACCTACGAGCAGTACTTC	CASSLGTSGTYEQYF
NA	TRBV11-2	NA	TRBJ2-1	12	TGTGCCAGCACAAGTTACAGGGATCGGCCCTTCTTC	CASTSYRDRPFF
NA	TRBV3-1/TRBV3-2	NA	TRBJ2-2	17	TGTGCCAGCAGCCCAGTCACTCTTTCAGGGTGGGCCGGGGAGCTGTTTTTT	CASSPVTLSGWAGELFF
TRBD2	TRBV5-4	NA	TRBJ2-1	17	TGTGCCAGCAGCAAAGGGACTAGCGGGATCACGAAGGATGAGCAGTTCTTC	CASSKGTSGITKDEQFF
NA	TRBV9	NA	TRBJ1-1	15	TGTGCCAGCAGCGTAGATATGGGAGAGGACACTGAAGCTTTCTTT	CASSVDMGEDTEAFF
NA	TRBV11-2	once	TRBJ1-1	17	TGTGCCAGCAGTGCAAGGCCCTCGAGGGTCATGAACACTGAAGCTTTCTTT	CASSARPSRVMNTEAFF
NA	TRBV5-1	NA	TRBJ1-1	12	TGCGCCAGCAGCTTGGCCGAGGGCCGCGCTTTCTTT	CASSLAEGRAFF
NA	TRBV7-2	NA	TRBJ2-5	13	TGTGCCAGCAGCTTTGCAGGGGAAGAGACCCAGTACTTC	CASSFAGEETQYF
TRBD2	TRBV28	once	TRBJ2-3	19	TGTGCCAGCAGTTCATACCGGACTAGCGGGAGGGCGAAGACAGATACGCAGTATTTT	CASSSYRTSGRAKTDTQYF
NA	TRBV5-4	NA	TRBJ2-5	15	TGTGCCAGCAGTTTGGACCGGACGCAGGGGGAGACCCAGTACTTC	CASSLDRTQGETQYF
TRBD2	TRBV4-1	few	TRBJ2-1	16	TGCGCCAGCAGCCATGAGGGACTAGCGGTACGCAATGAGCAGTTCTTC	CASSHEGLAVRNEQFF
TRBD1	TRBV6-5	once	TRBJ1-2	16	TGTGCCAGCAGTTCCGCCCTGACAGGGGGGGACTATGGCTACACCTTC	CASSSALTGGDYGYTF
TRBD2	TRBV5-4	NA	TRBJ2-5	16	TGTGCCAGCAGCTTGACTAGCGGGAGAGAGGGGGGGACCCAGTACTTC	CASSLTSGREGGTQYF
TRBD2	TRBV29-1	NA	TRBJ2-3	13	TGCAGCGATAGCGGGAGGGCCACAGATACGCAGTATTTT	CSDSGRATDTQYF
TRBD1	TRBV25-1	NA	TRBJ1-1	14	TGTGCCAGCAGTAAAAGGGGGCGGAACACTGAAGCTTTCTTT	CASSKRGRNTEAFF
TRBD1	TRBV27	NA	TRBJ1-5	16	TGTGCCAGCAGTTTATCGGGTGAGGGGGCGTATCAGCCCCAGCATTTT	CASSLSGEGAYQPQHF
NA	TRBV24-1	NA	TRBJ2-1	14	TGTGCCACCAGTGACCTGTGGGGCTCCAATGAGCAGTTCTTC	CATSDLWGSNEQFF
NA	TRBV7-2	NA	TRBJ2-1	15	TGTGCCAGCAGCTTTTGGAGGAAGTCCTACAATGAGCAGTTCTTC	CASSFWRKSYNEQFF
NA	TRBV7-6	NA	TRBJ2-7	16	TGTGCCAGCAGCGCACAAAGGGGCCTGAGCTCCTACGAGCAGTACTTC	CASSAQRGLSSYEQYF
TRBD2	TRBV13	NA	TRBJ2-5	18	TGTGCCAGCAGCCCGCTCGGGACTAGCGGGAGAGGGCAAGAGACCCAGTACTTC	CASSPLGTSGRGQETQYF
TRBD1	TRBV6-5	NA	TRBJ2-7	15	TGTGCCAGCAGGGTATCCGGGACAGTTGCCTACGAGCAGTACTTC	CASRVSGTVAYEQYF
TRBD2	TRBV11-3	NA	TRBJ2-1	13	TGTGCCAGCAGCGGCGGGAGTGGCAATGAGCAGTTCTTC	CASSGGSGNEQFF
NA	TRBV7-6	NA	TRBJ1-2	13	TGTGCCAGCAGCTTCGGGGGATTCTATGGCTACACCTTC	CASSFGGFYGYTF
NA	TRBV27	NA	TRBJ2-7	13	TGTGCCAGCAGTTTATCGAGAGGCTACGAGCAGTACTTC	CASSLSRGYEQYF
NA	TRBV6-5	NA	TRBJ1-2	14	TGTGCCAGCAGTTACGCCAGGGCCTATTATGGCTACACCTTC	CASSYARAYYGYTF
TRBD1	TRBV14	NA	TRBJ2-7	18	TGTGCCAGCAGCCAACCCACCCCCAGGACAGGGATGTCCTACGAGCAGTACTTC	CASSQPTPRTGMSYEQYF